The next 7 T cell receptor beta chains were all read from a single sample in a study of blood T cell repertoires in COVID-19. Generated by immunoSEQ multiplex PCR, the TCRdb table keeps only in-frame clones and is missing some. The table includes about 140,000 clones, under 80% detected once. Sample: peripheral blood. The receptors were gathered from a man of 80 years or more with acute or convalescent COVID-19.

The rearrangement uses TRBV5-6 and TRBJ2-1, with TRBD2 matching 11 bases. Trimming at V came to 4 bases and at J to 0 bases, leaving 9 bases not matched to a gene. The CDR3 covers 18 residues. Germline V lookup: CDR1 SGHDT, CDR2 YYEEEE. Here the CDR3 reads CASSLNSGGAVSYNEQFF. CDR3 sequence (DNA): TGTGCCAGCAGCCTAAATAGCGGGGGGGCTGTCTCCTACAATGAGCAGTTCTTC.

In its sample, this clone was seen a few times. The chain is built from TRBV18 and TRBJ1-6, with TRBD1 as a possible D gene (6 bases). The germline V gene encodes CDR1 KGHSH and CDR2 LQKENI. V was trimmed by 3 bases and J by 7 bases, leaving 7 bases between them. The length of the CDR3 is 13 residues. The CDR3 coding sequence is TGTGCCAGCTCACCGGACAGAAATTCACCCCTCCACTTT. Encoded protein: CASSPDRNSPLHF.

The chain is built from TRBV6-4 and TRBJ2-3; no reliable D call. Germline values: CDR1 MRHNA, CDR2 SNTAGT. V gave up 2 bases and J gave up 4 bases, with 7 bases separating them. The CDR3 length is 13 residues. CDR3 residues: CASSDHRSDTQYF. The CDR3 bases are TGTGCCAGCAGTGACCATAGATCAGATACGCAGTATTTT.

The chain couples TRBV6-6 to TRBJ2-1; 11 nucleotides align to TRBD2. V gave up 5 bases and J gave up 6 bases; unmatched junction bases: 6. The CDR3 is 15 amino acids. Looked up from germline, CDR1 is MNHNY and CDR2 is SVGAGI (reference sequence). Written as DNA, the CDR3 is TGTGCCAGCAGTCCCTCTCTAGCGGGGGGCAATGAGCAGTTCTTC. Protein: CASSPSLAGGNEQFF.

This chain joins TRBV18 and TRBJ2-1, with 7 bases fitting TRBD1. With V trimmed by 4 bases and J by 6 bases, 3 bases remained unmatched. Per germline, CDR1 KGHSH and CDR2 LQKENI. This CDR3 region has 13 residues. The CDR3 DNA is TGTGCCAGCTCACACACAGGGGCCAATGAGCAGTTCTTC. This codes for CASSHTGANEQFF.

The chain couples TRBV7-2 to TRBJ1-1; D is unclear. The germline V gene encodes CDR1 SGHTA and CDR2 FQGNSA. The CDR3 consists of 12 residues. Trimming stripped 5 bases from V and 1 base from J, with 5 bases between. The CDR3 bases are TGTGCCAGCAGCACACAGAACACTGAAGCTTTCTTT. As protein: CASSTQNTEAFF.

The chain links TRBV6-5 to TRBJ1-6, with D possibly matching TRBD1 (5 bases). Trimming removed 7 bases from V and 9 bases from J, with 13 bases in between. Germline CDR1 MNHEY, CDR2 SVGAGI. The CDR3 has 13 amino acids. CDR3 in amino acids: CASTLDISSPLHF. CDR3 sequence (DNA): TGTGCCAGCACCTTGGACATCTCTTCACCCCTCCACTTT.